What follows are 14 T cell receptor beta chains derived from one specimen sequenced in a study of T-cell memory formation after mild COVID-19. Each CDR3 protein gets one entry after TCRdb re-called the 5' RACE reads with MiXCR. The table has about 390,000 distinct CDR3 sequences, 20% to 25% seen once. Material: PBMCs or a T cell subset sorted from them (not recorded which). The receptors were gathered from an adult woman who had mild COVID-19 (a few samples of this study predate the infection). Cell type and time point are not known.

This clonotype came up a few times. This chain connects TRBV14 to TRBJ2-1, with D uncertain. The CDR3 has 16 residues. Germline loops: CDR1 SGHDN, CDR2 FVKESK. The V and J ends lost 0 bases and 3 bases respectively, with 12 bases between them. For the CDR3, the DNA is TGTGCCAGCAGCCAAGAAGCAGTAGCTCACTACAATGAGCAGTTCTTC. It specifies CASSQEAVAHYNEQFF.

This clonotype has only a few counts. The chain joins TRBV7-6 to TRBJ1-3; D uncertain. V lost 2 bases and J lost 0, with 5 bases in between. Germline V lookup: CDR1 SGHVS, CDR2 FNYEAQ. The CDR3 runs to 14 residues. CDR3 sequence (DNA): TGTGCCAGCAGCTTACTTGGCTCTGGAAACACCATATATTTT. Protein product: CASSLLGSGNTIYF.

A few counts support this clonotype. CDR3 in amino acids: CATSVGRGNTEAFF. The CDR3 bases are TGTGCCACCAGCGTTGGCAGGGGGAACACTGAAGCTTTCTTT. This sequence joins TRBV15 and TRBJ1-1, with a possible D match to TRBD1 (6 bases). CDR1 is LNHNV and CDR2 is YYDKDF in the germline V gene (reference sequence). The V and J ends lost 5 bases and 1 base respectively, with 11 bases between them. This CDR3 is built from 14 residues.

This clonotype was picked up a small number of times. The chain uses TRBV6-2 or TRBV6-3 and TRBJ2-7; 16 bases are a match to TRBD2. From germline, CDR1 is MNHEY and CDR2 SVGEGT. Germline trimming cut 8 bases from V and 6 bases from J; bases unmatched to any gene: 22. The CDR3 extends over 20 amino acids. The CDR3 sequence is CASSRRGSGLAGGHPLEQYF. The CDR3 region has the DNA TGTGCCAGCTCACGGAGAGGCTCGGGACTAGCGGGAGGGCATCCCCTCGAGCAGTACTTC.

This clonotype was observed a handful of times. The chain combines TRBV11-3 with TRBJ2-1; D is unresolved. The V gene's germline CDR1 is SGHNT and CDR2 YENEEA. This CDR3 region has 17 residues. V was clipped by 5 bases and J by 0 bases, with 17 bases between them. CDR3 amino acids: CASSPRRLVSSYNEQFF. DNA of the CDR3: TGTGCCAGCAGCCCTAGGCGGTTGGTGAGCTCCTACAATGAGCAGTTCTTC.

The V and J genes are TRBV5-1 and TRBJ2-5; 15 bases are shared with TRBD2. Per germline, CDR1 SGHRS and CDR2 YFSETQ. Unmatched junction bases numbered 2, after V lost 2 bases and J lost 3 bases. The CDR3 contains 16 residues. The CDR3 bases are TGCGCCAGCAGCTTCGGACTAGCGGGAGGGGAAGAGACCCAGTACTTC. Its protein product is CASSFGLAGGEETQYF.

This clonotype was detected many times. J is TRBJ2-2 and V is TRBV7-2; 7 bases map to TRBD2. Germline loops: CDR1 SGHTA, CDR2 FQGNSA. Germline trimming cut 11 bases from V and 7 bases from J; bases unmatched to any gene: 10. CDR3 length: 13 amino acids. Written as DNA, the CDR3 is TGTGCCTCCCGGGGCGGGGGAGACGGGGAGCTGTTTTTT. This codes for CASRGGGDGELFF.

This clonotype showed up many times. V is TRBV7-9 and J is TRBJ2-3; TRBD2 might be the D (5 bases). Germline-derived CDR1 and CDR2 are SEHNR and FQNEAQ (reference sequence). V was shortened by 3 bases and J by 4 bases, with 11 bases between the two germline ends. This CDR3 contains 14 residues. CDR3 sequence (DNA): TGTGCCAGCAGCTTCAGGCTAGCCGCAGATACGCAGTATTTT. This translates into CASSFRLAADTQYF.

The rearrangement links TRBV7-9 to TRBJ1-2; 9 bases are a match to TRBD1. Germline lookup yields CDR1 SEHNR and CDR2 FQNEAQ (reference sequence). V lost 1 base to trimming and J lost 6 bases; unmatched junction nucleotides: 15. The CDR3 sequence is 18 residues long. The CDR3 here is CASSLDPGQGLVRNGYTF. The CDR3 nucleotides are TGTGCCAGCAGCTTAGACCCGGGACAGGGATTAGTGCGCAATGGCTACACCTTC. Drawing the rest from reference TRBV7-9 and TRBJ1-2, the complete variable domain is DTGVSQNPRHKITKRGQNVTFRCDPISEHNRLYWYRQTLGQGPEFLTYFQNEAQLEKSRLLSDRFSAERPKGSFSTLEIQRTEQGDSAMYLCASSLDPGQGLVRNGYTFGSGTRLTVV.

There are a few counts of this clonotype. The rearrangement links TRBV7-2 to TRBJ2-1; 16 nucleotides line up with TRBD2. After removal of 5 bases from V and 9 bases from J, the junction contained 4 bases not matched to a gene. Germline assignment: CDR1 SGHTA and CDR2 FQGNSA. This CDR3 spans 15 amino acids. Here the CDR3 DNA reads TGTGCCAGCAGCAGGGGACTAGCGGGGGGGGTTGAGCAGTTCTTC. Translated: CASSRGLAGGVEQFF.

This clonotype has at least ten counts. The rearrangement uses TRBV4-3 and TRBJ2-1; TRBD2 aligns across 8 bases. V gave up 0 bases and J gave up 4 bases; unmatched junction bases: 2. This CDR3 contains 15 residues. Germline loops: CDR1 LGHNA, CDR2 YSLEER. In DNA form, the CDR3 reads TGCGCCAGCAGCCAAGATGAGCGGGGGTACAATGAGCAGTTCTTC. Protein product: CASSQDERGYNEQFF.

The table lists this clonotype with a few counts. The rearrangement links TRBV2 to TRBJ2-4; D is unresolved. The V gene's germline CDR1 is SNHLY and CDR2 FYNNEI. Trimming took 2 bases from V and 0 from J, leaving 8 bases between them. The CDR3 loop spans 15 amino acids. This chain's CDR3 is CASSEMTLAKNIQYF. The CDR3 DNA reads TGTGCCAGCAGTGAAATGACGCTAGCCAAAAACATTCAGTACTTC. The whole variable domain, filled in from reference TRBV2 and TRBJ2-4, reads EPEVTQTPSHQVTQMGQEVILRCVPISNHLYFYWYRQILGQKVEFLVSFYNNEISEKSEIFDDQFSVERPDGSNFTLKIRSTKLEDSAMYFCASSEMTLAKNIQYFGAGTRLSVL.

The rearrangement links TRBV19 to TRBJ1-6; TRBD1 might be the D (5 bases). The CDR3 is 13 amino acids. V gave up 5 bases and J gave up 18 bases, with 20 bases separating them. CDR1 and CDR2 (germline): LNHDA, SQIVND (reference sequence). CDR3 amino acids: CASSSAPGTPPHF. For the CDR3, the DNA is TGTGCCAGTAGTTCTGCTCCCGGGACCCCACCCCACTTT.

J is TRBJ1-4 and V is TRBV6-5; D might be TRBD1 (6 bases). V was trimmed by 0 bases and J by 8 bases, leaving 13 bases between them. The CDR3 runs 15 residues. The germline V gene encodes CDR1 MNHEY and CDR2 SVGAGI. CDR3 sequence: CASSYSSGEGEKLFF. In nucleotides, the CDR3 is TGTGCCAGCAGTTACTCGTCAGGGGAAGGCGAAAAACTGTTTTTT.